The entry that follows covers one T cell receptor (beta chain) sequence. Its target is not known. This record comes from a study of cytomegalovirus exposure and HLA in healthy donors. Whole-study context: A subsequent analysis reported that the roughly 130 validation repertoires were produced on the same platform that had also been used for the 600 to 700 first-cohort repertoires. Findings and limits, study-wide: Among TCR beta chains, those listed as cytomegalovirus-associated numbered over 150.

Donors were drawn from the approximately 120-subject validation cohort, separate from the roughly 670-subject first cohort. Germline-derived CDR1 and CDR2 are GTSNPN and SVGIG (reference sequence). Trimming removed 2 bases at V and 4 bases at J, with 26 bases between. This CDR3 has 18 amino acids. TCRdb keeps only in-frame clones here, not all; method: immunoSEQ multiplex PCR. Of over 75,000 clones listed, approximately 91% are singletons. Sequences were obtained from PBMCs. The sequence derives from a young man in good health and CMV-seronegative. The chain recombines TRBV30 with TRBJ1-2; D may be TRBD1 (5 bases). The CDR3 region has the DNA TGTGCCTGGAGTCTTCCCCCTGGTCCCAGGGCCCGTCCCTATGGCTACACCTTC. Protein: CAWSLPPGPRARPYGYTF.